Detailed here is one T cell receptor (beta chain). As handled by the study authors: Counts of nucleated cells, estimated from reference gene primer amplification, were obtained. Repertoires were generated with immunoSEQ multiplex PCR, while TCRdb's copy carries only in-frame clones and drops some. V, J and clone size derive from that table, while D and trimming were established from the DNA sequence. The sample contains fewer than 250,000 clones, over 80% of which appear only once. This sample stems from a study of blood T cell repertoires in COVID-19. Study as a whole: Acute and convalescent COVID-19 samples came from the United States, Italy and Spain. Sources were T cells, B-cell-depleted T cells, or PBMCs; the material itself was cDNA or gDNA.

Followed over time, Seattle patients had been enrolled while infection was active. Trimming took 5 bases from V and 8 from J; bases not matched to a gene: 14. The CDR3 length is 15 residues. Germline V gene data show CDR1 as SGHTA and CDR2 as FQGNSA. The chain carries TRBV7-2 and TRBJ1-2; 7 nucleotides match TRBD1. Sample: peripheral blood. This sequence originates from a woman between 55 and 75 years old with COVID-19, enrolled during active disease. The CDR3 coding sequence is TGTGCCAGCAGCCCAATTGCGTTCGCACAGGGGGGCTACACCTTC. Its protein is CASSPIAFAQGGYTF.